A selection of T cell receptor beta chains follows, all from one sample in a study of shared clonotypes between healthy human individuals. Here immunoSEQ multiplex PCR was the method, and the copy in TCRdb shows in-frame clones only, minus some. The sample records around 1.9 million clones, about 93% being singletons. Sequencing input: naive CD8+ T cells from PBMCs. These receptors originate from a man aged 18-30 years in good health. Some clones in this sample may be carry-over from other donors' samples. Each CDR3 is given with its conserved first and last residue. Each record gives: V gene, D gene, clone size, J gene, CDR3 protein, CDR3 DNA. A D gene is named only where the DNA matches it firmly. Clone sizes are given selectively: once, few, many, or a class where the clone is expanded.

v_call: TRBV27
d_call: TRBD1
clone_size: NA
j_call: TRBJ1-4
cdr3_aa: CASSLADRTNEKLFF
cdr3_nt: TGTGCCAGCAGTCTTGCGGACAGGACGAATGAAAAACTGTTTTTT

v_call: TRBV28
d_call: TRBD1
clone_size: once
j_call: TRBJ2-7
cdr3_aa: CASRTTGLYAYEQYF
cdr3_nt: TGTGCCAGCAGGACGACAGGGTTGTATGCCTACGAGCAGTACTTC

v_call: TRBV10-3
d_call: TRBD1
clone_size: NA
j_call: TRBJ2-1
cdr3_aa: CAIKGTGYYYNEQFF
cdr3_nt: TGTGCCATCAAGGGGACAGGGTATTACTACAATGAGCAGTTCTTC

v_call: TRBV7-2
d_call: TRBD2
clone_size: NA
j_call: TRBJ2-2
cdr3_aa: CASRTRLAGGAGELFF
cdr3_nt: TGTGCCAGCAGGACAAGACTAGCGGGAGGGGCCGGGGAGCTGTTTTTT

v_call: TRBV18
d_call: NA
clone_size: NA
j_call: TRBJ2-7
cdr3_aa: CASSPSAGSYEQYF
cdr3_nt: TGTGCCAGCTCCCCTTCCGCCGGGAGCTACGAGCAGTACTTC

v_call: TRBV11-2
d_call: TRBD2
clone_size: NA
j_call: TRBJ2-1
cdr3_aa: CASSFRVAGINNEQFF
cdr3_nt: TGTGCCAGCAGCTTCAGGGTAGCGGGAATTAACAATGAGCAGTTCTTC

v_call: TRBV28
d_call: NA
clone_size: NA
j_call: TRBJ2-7
cdr3_aa: CASSFNGAEQYF
cdr3_nt: TGTGCCAGCAGTTTCAATGGGGCCGAGCAGTACTTC

v_call: TRBV5-6
d_call: TRBD1
clone_size: NA
j_call: TRBJ1-2
cdr3_aa: CASSSGTVYGYTF
cdr3_nt: TGTGCCAGCAGCTCCGGGACAGTTTATGGCTACACCTTC

v_call: TRBV5-6
d_call: NA
clone_size: once
j_call: TRBJ1-1
cdr3_aa: CASSASSGNTEAFF
cdr3_nt: TGTGCCAGCAGCGCTTCCTCGGGGAACACTGAAGCTTTCTTT

v_call: TRBV29-1
d_call: NA
clone_size: NA
j_call: TRBJ1-1
cdr3_aa: CSSGQPFMNTEAFF
cdr3_nt: TGCAGCTCCGGACAGCCCTTCATGAACACTGAAGCTTTCTTT

v_call: TRBV27
d_call: NA
clone_size: NA
j_call: TRBJ2-1
cdr3_aa: CASSSHRWDEQFF
cdr3_nt: TGTGCCAGCAGCTCTCACCGCTGGGATGAGCAGTTCTTC

v_call: TRBV27
d_call: TRBD2
clone_size: NA
j_call: TRBJ2-3
cdr3_aa: CASSSTGLAGDTQYF
cdr3_nt: TGTGCCAGCAGTTCAACGGGACTAGCGGGGGATACGCAGTATTTT

v_call: TRBV11-2
d_call: TRBD2
clone_size: NA
j_call: TRBJ2-7
cdr3_aa: CASSFTGTSGRAGNEQYF
cdr3_nt: TGTGCCAGCAGCTTCACCGGGACTAGCGGGAGGGCCGGGAACGAGCAGTACTTC

v_call: TRBV27
d_call: NA
clone_size: NA
j_call: TRBJ1-3
cdr3_aa: CASSLSLRGSGNTIYF
cdr3_nt: TGTGCCAGCAGTTTATCGTTGAGGGGGTCAGGAAACACCATATATTTT

v_call: TRBV7-9
d_call: NA
clone_size: few
j_call: TRBJ2-2
cdr3_aa: CASSLAGRERELFF
cdr3_nt: TGTGCCAGCAGCTTAGCGGGTAGGGAGCGGGAGCTGTTTTTT

v_call: TRBV6-1
d_call: TRBD1
clone_size: once
j_call: TRBJ1-4
cdr3_aa: CASSERGQLEKLFF
cdr3_nt: TGTGCCAGCAGTGAGAGGGGACAGCTTGAAAAACTGTTTTTT

v_call: TRBV7-9
d_call: NA
clone_size: once
j_call: TRBJ1-1
cdr3_aa: CASSLGPPGLAFF
cdr3_nt: TGTGCCAGCAGCTTAGGGCCGCCAGGGCTGGCTTTCTTT

v_call: TRBV4-2
d_call: NA
clone_size: NA
j_call: TRBJ2-1
cdr3_aa: CASSQPFDGGVYNEQFF
cdr3_nt: TGTGCCAGCAGCCAACCCTTTGATGGCGGAGTATACAATGAGCAGTTCTTC

v_call: TRBV27
d_call: TRBD2
clone_size: NA
j_call: TRBJ2-7
cdr3_aa: CASSPSGSQEQYF
cdr3_nt: TGTGCCAGCAGTCCTAGCGGGAGTCAAGAGCAGTACTTC

v_call: TRBV13
d_call: TRBD2
clone_size: NA
j_call: TRBJ2-1
cdr3_aa: CASSEGLAVPSDEQFF
cdr3_nt: TGTGCCAGCAGCGAAGGACTAGCGGTCCCTTCGGATGAGCAGTTCTTC

v_call: TRBV7-9
d_call: TRBD1
clone_size: once
j_call: TRBJ2-5
cdr3_aa: CASSSTEARDREQRTQYF
cdr3_nt: TGTGCCAGCAGCTCGACCGAGGCCCGGGACAGGGAGCAGAGAACCCAGTACTTC

v_call: TRBV5-6
d_call: NA
clone_size: NA
j_call: TRBJ2-2
cdr3_aa: CASSLLNGELFF
cdr3_nt: TGTGCCAGCAGCTTACTTAACGGGGAGCTGTTTTTT

v_call: TRBV7-6
d_call: NA
clone_size: once
j_call: TRBJ2-3
cdr3_aa: CASSLRRESTDTQYF
cdr3_nt: TGTGCCAGCAGCTTAAGGAGAGAAAGCACAGATACGCAGTATTTT

v_call: TRBV7-9
d_call: NA
clone_size: NA
j_call: TRBJ1-3
cdr3_aa: CASSLGRGNWPGNTIYF
cdr3_nt: TGTGCCAGCAGCTTAGGGAGAGGGAATTGGCCTGGAAACACCATATATTTT

v_call: TRBV7-6
d_call: TRBD1
clone_size: NA
j_call: TRBJ2-1
cdr3_aa: CASSLGTGGGNEQFF
cdr3_nt: TGTGCCAGCAGCTTAGGGACAGGGGGGGGCAATGAGCAGTTCTTC

v_call: TRBV2
d_call: TRBD2
clone_size: NA
j_call: TRBJ2-2
cdr3_aa: CASSEGTTNTGELFF
cdr3_nt: TGTGCCAGCAGTGAGGGGACTACGAACACCGGGGAGCTGTTTTTT

v_call: TRBV4-1
d_call: NA
clone_size: NA
j_call: TRBJ1-1
cdr3_aa: CASSQDRGRGTEAFF
cdr3_nt: TGCGCCAGCAGCCAAGATCGGGGGAGAGGCACTGAAGCTTTCTTT

v_call: TRBV5-6
d_call: NA
clone_size: NA
j_call: TRBJ2-5
cdr3_aa: CASRRGEETQYF
cdr3_nt: TGTGCCAGCAGAAGGGGCGAAGAGACCCAGTACTTC

v_call: TRBV4-1
d_call: NA
clone_size: NA
j_call: TRBJ2-7
cdr3_aa: CASSQVRGPTYEQYF
cdr3_nt: TGCGCCAGCAGCCAAGTCAGGGGACCTACCTACGAGCAGTACTTC

v_call: TRBV27
d_call: NA
clone_size: NA
j_call: TRBJ2-7
cdr3_aa: CASSLGAPYEQYF
cdr3_nt: TGTGCCAGCAGTTTGGGGGCGCCCTACGAGCAGTACTTC

v_call: TRBV7-2
d_call: NA
clone_size: NA
j_call: TRBJ1-2
cdr3_aa: CASSFIGNYGYTF
cdr3_nt: TGTGCCAGCAGCTTTATCGGCAATTATGGCTACACCTTC

v_call: TRBV10-3
d_call: TRBD1
clone_size: NA
j_call: TRBJ1-1
cdr3_aa: CAIRAGGGTEAFF
cdr3_nt: TGTGCCATCAGAGCAGGGGGCGGCACTGAAGCTTTCTTT

v_call: TRBV27
d_call: NA
clone_size: NA
j_call: TRBJ1-2
cdr3_aa: CASSPLAGENYGYTF
cdr3_nt: TGTGCCAGCAGTCCCCTAGCAGGGGAAAACTATGGCTACACCTTC